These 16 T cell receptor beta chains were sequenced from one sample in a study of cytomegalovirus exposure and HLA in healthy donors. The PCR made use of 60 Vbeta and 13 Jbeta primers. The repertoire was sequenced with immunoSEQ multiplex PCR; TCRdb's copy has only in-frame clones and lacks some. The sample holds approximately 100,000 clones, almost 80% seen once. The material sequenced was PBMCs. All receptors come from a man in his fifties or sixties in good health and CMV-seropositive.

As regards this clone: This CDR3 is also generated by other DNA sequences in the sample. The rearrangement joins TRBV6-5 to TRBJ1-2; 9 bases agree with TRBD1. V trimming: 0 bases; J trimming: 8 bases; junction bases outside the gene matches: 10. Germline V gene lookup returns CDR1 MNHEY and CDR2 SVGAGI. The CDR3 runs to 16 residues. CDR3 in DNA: TGTGCCAGCAGTTACTCCCGTACAGGGGGCGGGTACGGCTACACCTTC. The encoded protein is CASSYSRTGGGYGYTF.

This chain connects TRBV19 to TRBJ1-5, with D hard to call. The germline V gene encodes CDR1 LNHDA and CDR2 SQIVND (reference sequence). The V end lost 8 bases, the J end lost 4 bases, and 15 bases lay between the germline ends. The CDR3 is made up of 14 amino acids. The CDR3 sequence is CASLPGGENQPQHF. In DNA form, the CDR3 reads TGTGCCAGTCTTCCAGGAGGTGAAAATCAGCCCCAGCATTTT.

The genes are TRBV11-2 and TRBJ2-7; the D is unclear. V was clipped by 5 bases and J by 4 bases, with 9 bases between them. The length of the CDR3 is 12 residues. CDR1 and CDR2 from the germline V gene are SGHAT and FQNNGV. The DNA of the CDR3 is TGTGCCAGCAGCGACGACACGTACGAGCAGTACTTC. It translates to CASSDDTYEQYF.

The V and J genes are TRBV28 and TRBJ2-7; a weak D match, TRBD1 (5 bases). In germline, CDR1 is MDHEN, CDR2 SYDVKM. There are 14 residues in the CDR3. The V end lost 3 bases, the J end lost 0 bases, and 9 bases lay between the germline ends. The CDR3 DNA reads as TGTGCCAGCAGTTTTGGCAGGGTCTCCTACGAGCAGTACTTC. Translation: CASSFGRVSYEQYF. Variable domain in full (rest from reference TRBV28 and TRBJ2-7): DVKVTQSSRYLVKRTGEKVFLECVQDMDHENMFWYRQDPGLGLRLIYFSYDVKMKEKGDIPEGYSVSREKKERFSLILESASTNQTSMYLCASSFGRVSYEQYFGPGTRLTVT.

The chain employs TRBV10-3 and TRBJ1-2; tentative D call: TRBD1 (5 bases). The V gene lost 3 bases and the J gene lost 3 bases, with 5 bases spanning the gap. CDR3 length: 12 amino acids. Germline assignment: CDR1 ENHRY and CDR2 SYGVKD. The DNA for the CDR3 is TGTGCCATCAGTGAAGGGGACTATGGCTACACCTTC. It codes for CAISEGDYGYTF.

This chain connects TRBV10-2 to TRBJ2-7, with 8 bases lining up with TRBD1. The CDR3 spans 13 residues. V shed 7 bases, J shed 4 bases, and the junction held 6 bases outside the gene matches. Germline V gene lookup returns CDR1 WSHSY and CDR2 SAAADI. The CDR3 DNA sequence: TGCGCCAGCACGATTGGGACAGGTTACGAGCAGTACTTC. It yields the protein CASTIGTGYEQYF.

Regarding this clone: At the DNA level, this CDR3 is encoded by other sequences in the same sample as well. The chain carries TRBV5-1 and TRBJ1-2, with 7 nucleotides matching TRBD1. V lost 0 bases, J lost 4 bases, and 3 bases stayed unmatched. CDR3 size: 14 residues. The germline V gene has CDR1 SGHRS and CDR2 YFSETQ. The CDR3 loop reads CASSLGQGGYGYTF. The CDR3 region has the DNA TGCGCCAGCAGCTTGGGACAGGGAGGCTATGGCTACACCTTC.

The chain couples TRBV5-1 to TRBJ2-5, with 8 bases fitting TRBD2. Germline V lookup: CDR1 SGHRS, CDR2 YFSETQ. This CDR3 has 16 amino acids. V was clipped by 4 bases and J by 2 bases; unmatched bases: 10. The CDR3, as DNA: TGCGCCAGCAGCCTATCTTTTAGCGGGACACAAGAGACCCAGTACTTC. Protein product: CASSLSFSGTQETQYF.

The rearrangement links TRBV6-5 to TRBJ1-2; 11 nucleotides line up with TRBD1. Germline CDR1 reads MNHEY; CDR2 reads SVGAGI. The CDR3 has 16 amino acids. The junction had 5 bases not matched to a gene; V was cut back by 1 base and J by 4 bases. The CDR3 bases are TGTGCCAGCAGTTACTTGGACAGGGGGCTGGGCTATGGCTACACCTTC. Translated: CASSYLDRGLGYGYTF.

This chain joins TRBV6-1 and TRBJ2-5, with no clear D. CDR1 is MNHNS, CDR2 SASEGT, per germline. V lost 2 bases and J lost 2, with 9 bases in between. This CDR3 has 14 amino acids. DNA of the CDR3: TGTGCCAGCAGTGAATGGGCAGCTCAAGAGACCCAGTACTTC. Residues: CASSEWAAQETQYF.

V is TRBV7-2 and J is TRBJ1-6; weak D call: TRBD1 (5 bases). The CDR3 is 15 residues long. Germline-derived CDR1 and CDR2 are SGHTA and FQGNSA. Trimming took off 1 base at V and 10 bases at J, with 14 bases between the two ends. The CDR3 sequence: CASSLEAGEGSPLHF. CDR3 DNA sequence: TGTGCCAGCAGCTTAGAGGCGGGGGAGGGATCACCCCTCCACTTT.

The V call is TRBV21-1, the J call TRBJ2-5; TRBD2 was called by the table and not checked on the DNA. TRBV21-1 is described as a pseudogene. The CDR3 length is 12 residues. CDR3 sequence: CASSNEATAQYF. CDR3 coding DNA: TGTGCCAGCAGCAACGAAGCGACGGCCCAGTACTTC.

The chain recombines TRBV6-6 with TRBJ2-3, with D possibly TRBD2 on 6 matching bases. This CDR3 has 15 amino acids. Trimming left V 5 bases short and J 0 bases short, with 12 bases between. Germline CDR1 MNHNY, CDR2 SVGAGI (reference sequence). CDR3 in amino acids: CASSGGTASTDTQYF. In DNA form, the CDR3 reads TGTGCCAGCAGTGGAGGGACCGCGAGCACAGATACGCAGTATTTT.

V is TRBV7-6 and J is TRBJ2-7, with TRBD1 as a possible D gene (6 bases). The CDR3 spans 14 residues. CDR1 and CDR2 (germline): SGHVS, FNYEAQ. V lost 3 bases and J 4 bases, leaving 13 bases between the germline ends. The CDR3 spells CASSLTGHSYEQYF. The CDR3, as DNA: TGTGCCAGCAGCTTGACGGGACACTCGTACGAGCAGTACTTC.

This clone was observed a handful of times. The CDR3 coding sequence is TGTGCCAGCATCAGAAGGGGCGGGGGATCTGGGAATGAGCAGTTCTTC. Its protein is CASIRRGGGSGNEQFF. This chain uses TRBV11-2 with TRBJ2-1; 7 nucleotides align to TRBD2. The CDR3 totals 16 residues. Germline V gives CDR1 SGHAT, CDR2 FQNNGV. V lost 7 bases, J lost 7 bases, and 16 bases stayed unmatched.

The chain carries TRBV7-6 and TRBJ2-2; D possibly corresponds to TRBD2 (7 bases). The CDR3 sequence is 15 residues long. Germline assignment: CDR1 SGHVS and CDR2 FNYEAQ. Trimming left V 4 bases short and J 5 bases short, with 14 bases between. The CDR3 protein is CASSSGQAGTGELFF. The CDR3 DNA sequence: TGTGCCAGCAGCTCGGGACAAGCGGGGACCGGGGAGCTGTTTTTT. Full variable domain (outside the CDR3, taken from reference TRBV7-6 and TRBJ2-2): GAGVSQSPRYKVTKRGQDVALRCDPISGHVSLYWYRQALGQGPEFLTYFNYEAQQDKSGLPNDRFSAERPEGSISTLTIQRTEQRDSAMYRCASSSGQAGTGELFFGEGSRLTVL.